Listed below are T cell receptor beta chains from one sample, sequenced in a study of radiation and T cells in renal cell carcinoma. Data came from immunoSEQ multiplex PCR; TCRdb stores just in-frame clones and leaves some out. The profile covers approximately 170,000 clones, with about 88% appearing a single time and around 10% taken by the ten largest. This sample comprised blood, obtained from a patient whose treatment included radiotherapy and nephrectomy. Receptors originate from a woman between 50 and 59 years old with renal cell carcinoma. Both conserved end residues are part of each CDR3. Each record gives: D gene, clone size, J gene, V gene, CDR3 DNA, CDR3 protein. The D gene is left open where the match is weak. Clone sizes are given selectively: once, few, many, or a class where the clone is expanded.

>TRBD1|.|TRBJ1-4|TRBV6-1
TGTGCCACAGGGGACAGGGGCTTCAGAGAAAAACTGTTTTTT
CATGDRGFREKLFF
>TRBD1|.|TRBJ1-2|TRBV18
TGTGCCAGCTCACGACAGGGAATATATGGCTACACCTTC
CASSRQGIYGYTF
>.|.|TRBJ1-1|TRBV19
TGTGCCAGTAGTACGACCGGCATAAAGAGTGGGGCTTTCTTT
CASSTTGIKSGAFF
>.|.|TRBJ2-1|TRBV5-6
TGTGCCAGCAGCTTTTACAATGAGCAGTTCTTC
CASSFYNEQFF
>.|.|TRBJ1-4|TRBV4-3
TGCGCCAGCAGCCACCAGGGAGTAGGGGGGACTAATGAAAAACTGTTTTTT
CASSHQGVGGTNEKLFF
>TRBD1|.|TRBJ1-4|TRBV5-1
TGCGCCAGCAGCGCACAGGGGGCTAATGAAAAACTGTTTTTT
CASSAQGANEKLFF
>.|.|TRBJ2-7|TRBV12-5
TGTGCTAGTGGCCGGGGCACCTACGAGCAGTACTTC
CASGRGTYEQYF
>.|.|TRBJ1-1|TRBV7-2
TGTGCCAGCAGCCCTTACCGGGTGTTCTCTGAAGCTTTCTTT
CASSPYRVFSEAFF
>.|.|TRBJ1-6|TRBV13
TGTGCCAGCAGCCCCGTGGGGGATTCACCCCTCCACTTT
CASSPVGDSPLHF
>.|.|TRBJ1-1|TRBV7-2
TGTGCCAGCAGCTTCGCGGGGAGGGACACTGAAGCTTTCTTT
CASSFAGRDTEAFF
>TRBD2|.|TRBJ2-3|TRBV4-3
TGCGCCAGCAGCCAGGGGGACTACATCACAGATACGCAGTATTTT
CASSQGDYITDTQYF
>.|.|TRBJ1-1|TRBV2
TGTGCCAGCACTGAGCAAGCACAGAACACTGAAGCTTTCTTT
CASTEQAQNTEAFF
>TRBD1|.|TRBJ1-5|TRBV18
TGTGCCAGCTCACGGGACAGTTATCAGCCCCAGCATTTT
CASSRDSYQPQHF
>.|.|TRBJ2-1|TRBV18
TGTGCCAGCCAGTTGGCTGGGAGCTCCTACAATGAGCAGTTCTTC
CASQLAGSSYNEQFF
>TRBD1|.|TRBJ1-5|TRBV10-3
TGTGCCATCAGTGAGTCGCGGCAGGGGGCCTTCAATCAGCCCCAGCATTTT
CAISESRQGAFNQPQHF
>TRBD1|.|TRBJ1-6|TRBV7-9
TGTGCCAGCAGCTCCCAAACAGGGGGCGAGTCACCCCTCCACTTT
CASSSQTGGESPLHF
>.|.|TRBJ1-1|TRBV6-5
TGTGCCAGCAGTTACAGGTCCTTCCTCAAGGGCACTGAAGCTTTCTTT
CASSYRSFLKGTEAFF
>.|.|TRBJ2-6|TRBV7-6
TGTGCCAGCAGCTTTCCTGGGGCCAACGTCCTGACTTTC
CASSFPGANVLTF
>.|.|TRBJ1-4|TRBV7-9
TGTGCCAGCAGCCCCTTAGAGGAACTGTTTTTT
CASSPLEELFF
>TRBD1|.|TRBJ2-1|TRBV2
TGTGCCAGCAAGCCACCGACAGGGGCCAGCAATGAGCAGTTCTTC
CASKPPTGASNEQFF
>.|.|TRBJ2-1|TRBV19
TGTGCCAGTAGTTATGGGACCCCCAATGAGCAGTTCTTC
CASSYGTPNEQFF
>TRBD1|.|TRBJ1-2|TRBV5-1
TGCGCCAGCAGCTCAACACAGGGGGCTAACTATGGCTACACCTTC
CASSSTQGANYGYTF
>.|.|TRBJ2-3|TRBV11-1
TGTGCCAGCAGCTTCACAGATACGCAGTATTTT
CASSFTDTQYF
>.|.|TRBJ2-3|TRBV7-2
TGTGCCAGCAGCCTATCAGGCAAAGATACGCAGTATTTT
CASSLSGKDTQYF
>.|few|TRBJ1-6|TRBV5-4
TGTGCCAGCAGCTTTAGGCAGAGCAATTCACCCCTCCACTTT
CASSFRQSNSPLHF
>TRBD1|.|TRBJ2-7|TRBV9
TGTGCCAGCAGCGTAACCGGGACAGCTCCCTACGAGCAGTACTTC
CASSVTGTAPYEQYF
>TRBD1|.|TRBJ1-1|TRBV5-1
TGCGCCAGCAGCTGGGGACAGGGTGGTACTGAAGCTTTCTTT
CASSWGQGGTEAFF
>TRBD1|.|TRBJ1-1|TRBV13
TGTGCCAGCAGCACCCGGGACAGGGACACTGAAGCTTTCTTT
CASSTRDRDTEAFF
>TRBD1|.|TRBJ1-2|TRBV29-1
TGCAGCAGCCGGGGACAGGGTAACGGCTACACCTTC
CSSRGQGNGYTF
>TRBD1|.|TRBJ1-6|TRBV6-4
TGTGCCAGCAGTGAACAGGGGGCCTCACCCCTCCACTTT
CASSEQGASPLHF
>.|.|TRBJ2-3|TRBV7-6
TGTGCCAGCAGCCGGGTCCTCACAGATACGCAGTATTTT
CASSRVLTDTQYF
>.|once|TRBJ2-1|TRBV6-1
TGTGCCAGCAGTGAAGCAGGGACGGAGGCCGTCTCTTACAATGAGCAGTTCTTC
CASSEAGTEAVSYNEQFF
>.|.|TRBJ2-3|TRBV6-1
TGTGCCAGCAGTGGGACAGTTACAGATACGCAGTATTTT
CASSGTVTDTQYF
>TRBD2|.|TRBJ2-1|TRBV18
TGTGCCAGCTCACCACTAGCGGGAGATTACAATGAGCAGTTCTTC
CASSPLAGDYNEQFF
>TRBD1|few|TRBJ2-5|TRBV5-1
TGCGCCAGCAGCTTGGAGTCGACAGGGGTGACGCAGACCCAGTACTTC
CASSLESTGVTQTQYF
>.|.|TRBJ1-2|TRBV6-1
TGTGCCAGCTGGGTCCCGGACCCCCTCTATGGCTACACCTTC
CASWVPDPLYGYTF
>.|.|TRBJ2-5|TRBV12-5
TGTGCTAGTGGTCTTCCAGACGGGGGTGAGACCCAGTACTTC
CASGLPDGGETQYF
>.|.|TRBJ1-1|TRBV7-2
TGTGCCAGCAGCCTCGGACACGGGAAAACTGAAGCTTTCTTT
CASSLGHGKTEAFF
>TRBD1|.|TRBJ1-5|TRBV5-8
TGTGCCAGCAGGGGTGGGGCACAGGGGCATCAGCCCCAGCATTTT
CASRGGAQGHQPQHF
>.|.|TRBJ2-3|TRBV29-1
TGCAGCGTCGAGACAGGCCCGATCACAGATACGCAGTATTTT
CSVETGPITDTQYF
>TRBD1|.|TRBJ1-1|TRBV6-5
TGTGCCAGCAGTTACCGACAGGGCTGGACTGAAGCTTTCTTT
CASSYRQGWTEAFF
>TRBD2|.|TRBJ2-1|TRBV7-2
TGTGCCAGCAGCTTAGATCCGCTAGCGGGGAACAATGAGCAGTTCTTC
CASSLDPLAGNNEQFF
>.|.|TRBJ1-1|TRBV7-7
TGTGCTAGCAGCCCGATCCGGGCCTCGTCGAACACTGAAGCTTTCTTT
CASSPIRASSNTEAFF
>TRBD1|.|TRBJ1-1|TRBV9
TGTGCCAGCAGCTTCAGACAGGGCACTGAAGCTTTCTTT
CASSFRQGTEAFF
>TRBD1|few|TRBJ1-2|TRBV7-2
TGTGCCAGCACCCCCAGGGGGCGGACCTACTTTACCTTC
CASTPRGRTYFTF
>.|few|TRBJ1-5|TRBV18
TGTGCCAGCTCACCAGGGGGCGAGGGTCAGCCCCAGCATTTT
CASSPGGEGQPQHF
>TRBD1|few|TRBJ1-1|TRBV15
TGTGCCACCAGTCTCACAGGGGGAGGGACTGAAGCTTTCTTT
CATSLTGGGTEAFF
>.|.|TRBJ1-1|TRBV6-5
TGTGCCAGCAGTTACGTGGGCACTGAAGCTTTCTTT
CASSYVGTEAFF
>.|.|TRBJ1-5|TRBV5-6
TGTGCCAGCAGCCTAAGACAAGGGAACAATCAGCCCCAGCATTTT
CASSLRQGNNQPQHF